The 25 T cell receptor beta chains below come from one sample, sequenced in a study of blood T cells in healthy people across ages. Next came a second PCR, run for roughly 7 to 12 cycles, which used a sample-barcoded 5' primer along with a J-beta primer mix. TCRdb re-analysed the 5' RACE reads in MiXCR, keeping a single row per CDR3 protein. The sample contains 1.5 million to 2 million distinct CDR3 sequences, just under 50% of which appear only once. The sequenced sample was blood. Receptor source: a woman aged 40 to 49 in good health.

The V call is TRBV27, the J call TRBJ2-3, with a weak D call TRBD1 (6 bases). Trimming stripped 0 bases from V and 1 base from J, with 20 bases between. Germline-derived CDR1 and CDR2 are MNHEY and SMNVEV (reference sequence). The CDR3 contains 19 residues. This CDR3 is CASSLSPFTGQHRTDTQYF. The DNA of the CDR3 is TGTGCCAGCAGTTTATCCCCCTTCACTGGACAGCACCGCACAGATACGCAGTATTTT.

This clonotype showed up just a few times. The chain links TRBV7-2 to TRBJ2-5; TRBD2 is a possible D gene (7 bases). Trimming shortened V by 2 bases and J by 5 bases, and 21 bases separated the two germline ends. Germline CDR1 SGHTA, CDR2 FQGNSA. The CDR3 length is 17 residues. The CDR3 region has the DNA TGTGCCAGCAGCTTAAGGGGGGGCAGGGGAGGGTTGGAGACCCAGTACTTC. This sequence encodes CASSLRGGRGGLETQYF.

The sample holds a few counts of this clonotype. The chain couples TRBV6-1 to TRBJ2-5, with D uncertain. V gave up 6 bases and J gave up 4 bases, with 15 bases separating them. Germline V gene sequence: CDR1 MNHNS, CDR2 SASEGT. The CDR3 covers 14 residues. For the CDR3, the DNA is TGTGCCAGCAGGGCGGCCGCGATGAGAGAGACCCAGTACTTC. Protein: CASRAAAMRETQYF.

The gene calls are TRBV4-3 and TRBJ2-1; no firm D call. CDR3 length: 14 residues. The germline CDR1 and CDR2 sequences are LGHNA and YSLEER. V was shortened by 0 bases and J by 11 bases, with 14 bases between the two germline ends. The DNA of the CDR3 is TGCGCCAGCAGCCAAGATCTCTTCTCCGGAAAGCAGTTCTTC. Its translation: CASSQDLFSGKQFF.

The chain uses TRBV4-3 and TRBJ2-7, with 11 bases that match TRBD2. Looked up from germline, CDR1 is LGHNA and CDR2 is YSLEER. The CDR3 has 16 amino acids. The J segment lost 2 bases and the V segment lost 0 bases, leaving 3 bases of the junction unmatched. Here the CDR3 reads CASSQDPSGGPYEQYF. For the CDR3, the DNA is TGCGCCAGCAGCCAAGACCCTAGCGGGGGGCCCTACGAGCAGTACTTC.

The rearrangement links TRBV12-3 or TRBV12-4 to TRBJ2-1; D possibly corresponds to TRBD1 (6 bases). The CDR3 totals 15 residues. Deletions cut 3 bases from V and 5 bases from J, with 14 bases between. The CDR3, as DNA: TGTGCCAGCAGTTTGACCCAGGGGAGCAACAATGAGCAGTTCTTC. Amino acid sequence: CASSLTQGSNNEQFF.

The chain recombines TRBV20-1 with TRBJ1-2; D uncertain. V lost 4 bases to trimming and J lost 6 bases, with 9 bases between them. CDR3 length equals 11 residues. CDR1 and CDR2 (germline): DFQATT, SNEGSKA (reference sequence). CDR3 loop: CSANAGHGYTF. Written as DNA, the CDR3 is TGCAGTGCTAACGCCGGGCATGGCTACACCTTC.

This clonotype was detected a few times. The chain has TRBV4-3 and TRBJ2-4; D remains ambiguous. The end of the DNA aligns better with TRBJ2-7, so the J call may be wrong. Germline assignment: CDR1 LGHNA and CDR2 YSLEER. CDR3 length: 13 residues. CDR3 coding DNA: TGCGCCAGCAGCCAAGGTATGGCCTACGAGCAGTACTTC. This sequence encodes CASSQGMAYEQYF.

The CDR3 region has the DNA TGTGCCAGCAGTTACGGTTTGGGACGAGCGGGGGGGGATGAGCAGTTCTTC. Protein: CASSYGLGRAGGDEQFF. The chain carries TRBV6-2 or TRBV6-3 and TRBJ2-1, with TRBD2 identical over 10 bases. The trim removed 2 bases at V and 8 bases at J, leaving 12 bases unmatched. This CDR3 spans 17 amino acids. CDR1 is MNHEY, CDR2 SVGEGT, per germline.

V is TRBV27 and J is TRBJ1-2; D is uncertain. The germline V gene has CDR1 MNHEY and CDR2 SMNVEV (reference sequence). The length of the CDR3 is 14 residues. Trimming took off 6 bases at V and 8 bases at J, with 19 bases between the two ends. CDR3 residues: CASRQGNRNWGYTF. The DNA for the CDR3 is TGTGCCAGCAGACAAGGGAACCGCAATTGGGGCTACACCTTC.

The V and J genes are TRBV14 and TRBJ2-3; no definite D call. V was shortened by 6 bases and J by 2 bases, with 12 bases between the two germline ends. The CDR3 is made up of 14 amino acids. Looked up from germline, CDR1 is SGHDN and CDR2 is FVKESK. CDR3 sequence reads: CASSPTMNTDTQYF. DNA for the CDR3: TGTGCCAGCAGTCCGACCATGAACACAGATACGCAGTATTTT.

The CDR3 DNA reads as TGTGCCAGCAGTGAACCCCCAGGGGATACGCAGTATTTT. Protein: CASSEPPGDTQYF. This chain uses TRBV2 with TRBJ2-3, with a weak D call TRBD1 (5 bases). V lost 2 bases, J lost 6 bases, and 9 bases lay in between. The germline gives CDR1 SNHLY, CDR2 FYNNEI. The CDR3 contains 13 residues.

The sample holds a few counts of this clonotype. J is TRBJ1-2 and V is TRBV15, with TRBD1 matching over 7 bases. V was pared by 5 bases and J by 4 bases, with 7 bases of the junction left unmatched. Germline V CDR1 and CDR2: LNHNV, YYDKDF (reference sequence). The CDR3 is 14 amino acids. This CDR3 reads CATSGQDLRYGYTF. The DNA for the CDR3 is TGTGCCACCAGCGGACAGGACCTACGCTATGGCTACACCTTC. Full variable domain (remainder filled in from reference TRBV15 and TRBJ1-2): DAMVIQNPRYQVTQFGKPVTLSCSQTLNHNVMYWYQQKSSQAPKLLFHYYDKDFNNEADTPDNFQSRRPNTSFCFLDIRSPGLGDTAMYLCATSGQDLRYGYTFGSGTRLTVV.

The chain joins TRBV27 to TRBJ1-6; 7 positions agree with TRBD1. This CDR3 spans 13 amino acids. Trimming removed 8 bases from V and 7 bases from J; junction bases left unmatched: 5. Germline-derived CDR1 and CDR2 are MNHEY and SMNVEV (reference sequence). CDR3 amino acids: CASGGRGNSPLHF. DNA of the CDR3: TGTGCCAGCGGGGGCAGGGGGAATTCACCCCTCCACTTT.

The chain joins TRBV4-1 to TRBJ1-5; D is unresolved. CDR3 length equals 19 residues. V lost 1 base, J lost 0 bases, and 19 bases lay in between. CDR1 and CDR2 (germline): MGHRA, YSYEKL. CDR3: CASSQVYIPPGNSNQPQHF. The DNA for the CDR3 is TGCGCCAGCAGCCAAGTCTATATTCCCCCGGGAAATAGCAATCAGCCCCAGCATTTT.

In DNA form, the CDR3 reads TGTGCCAGCAGCCTCCAAGACCGATACAATGAGCAGTTCTTC. It codes for CASSLQDRYNEQFF. The J gene is TRBJ2-1, the V gene TRBV11-2; D is uncertain. This CDR3 comprises 14 residues. V was trimmed by 5 bases and J by 4 bases, leaving 12 bases between them. The germline V gene has CDR1 SGHAT and CDR2 FQNNGV. Together with reference TRBV11-2 and TRBJ2-1, the CDR3 gives the full variable domain: EAGVAQSPRYKIIEKRQSVAFWCNPISGHATLYWYQQILGQGPKLLIQFQNNGVVDDSQLPKDRFSAERLKGVDSTLKIQPAKLEDSAVYLCASSLQDRYNEQFFGPGTRLTVL.

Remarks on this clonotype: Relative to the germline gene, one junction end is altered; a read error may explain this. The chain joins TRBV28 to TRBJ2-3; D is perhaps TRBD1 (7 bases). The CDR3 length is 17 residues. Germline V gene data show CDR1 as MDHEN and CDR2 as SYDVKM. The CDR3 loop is CARSFQGGPFSTDTQYF. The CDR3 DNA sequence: TGTGCCCGCAGTTTTCAGGGGGGTCCCTTTAGCACAGATACGCAGTATTTT.

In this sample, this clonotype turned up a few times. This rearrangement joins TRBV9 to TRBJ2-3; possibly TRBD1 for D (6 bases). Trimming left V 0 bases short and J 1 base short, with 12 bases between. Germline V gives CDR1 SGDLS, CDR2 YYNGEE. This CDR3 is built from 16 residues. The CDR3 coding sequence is TGTGCCAGCAGCGTAGAAACAGGGCCTGGCACAGATACGCAGTATTTT. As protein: CASSVETGPGTDTQYF.

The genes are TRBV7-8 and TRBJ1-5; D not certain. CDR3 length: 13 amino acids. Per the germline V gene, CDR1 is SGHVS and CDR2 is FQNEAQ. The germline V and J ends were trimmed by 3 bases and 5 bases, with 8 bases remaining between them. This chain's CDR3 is CASSLFLDQPQHF. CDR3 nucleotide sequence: TGTGCCAGCAGCTTGTTCCTCGATCAGCCCCAGCATTTT. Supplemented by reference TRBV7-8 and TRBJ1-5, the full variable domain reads GAGVSQSPRYKVAKRGQDVALRCDPISGHVSLFWYQQALGQGPEFLTYFQNEAQLDKSGLPSDRFFAERPEGSVSTLKIQRTQQEDSAVYLCASSLFLDQPQHFGDGTRLSIL.

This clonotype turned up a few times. The CDR3 loop reads CSARTSGSTDTQYF. The CDR3 DNA sequence: TGCAGTGCTAGGACTAGCGGGAGCACAGATACGCAGTATTTT. The chain links TRBV20-1 to TRBJ2-3; 10 bases align to TRBD2. The CDR3 has 14 amino acids. Looked up from germline, CDR1 is DFQATT and CDR2 is SNEGSKA (reference sequence). V shed 3 bases, J shed 0 bases, and the junction held 0 bases outside the gene matches.

The CDR3 region is CATSRDAGRAVEQYF. CDR3 nucleotide sequence: TGTGCCACCAGCAGAGATGCTGGCAGGGCGGTCGAGCAGTACTTC. The genes are TRBV15 and TRBJ2-7; TRBD1 might be the D (5 bases). This CDR3 has 15 residues. Trimming took 0 bases from V and 6 from J, leaving 15 bases between them. Germline V gene data show CDR1 as LNHNV and CDR2 as YYDKDF (reference sequence).

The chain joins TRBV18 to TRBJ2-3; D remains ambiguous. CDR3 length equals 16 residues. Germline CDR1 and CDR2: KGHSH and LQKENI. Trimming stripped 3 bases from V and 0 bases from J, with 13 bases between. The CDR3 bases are TGTGCCAGCTCACCGTGGGATAGCTCTAGCACAGATACGCAGTATTTT. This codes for CASSPWDSSSTDTQYF.

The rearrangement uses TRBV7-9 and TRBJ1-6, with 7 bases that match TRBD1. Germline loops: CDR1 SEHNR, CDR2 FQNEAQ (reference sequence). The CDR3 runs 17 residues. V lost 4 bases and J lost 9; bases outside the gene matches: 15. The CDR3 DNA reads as TGTGCCAGCAGCTCAACCCATAGACAGGGAGTAAGTTCACCCCTCCACTTT. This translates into CASSSTHRQGVSSPLHF.

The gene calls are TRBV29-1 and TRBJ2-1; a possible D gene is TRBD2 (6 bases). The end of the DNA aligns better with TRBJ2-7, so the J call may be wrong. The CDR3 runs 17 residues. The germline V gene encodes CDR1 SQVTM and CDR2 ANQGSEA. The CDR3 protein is CSVVPELALSSYNEQYF. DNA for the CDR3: TGCAGCGTTGTCCCTGAACTAGCCCTAAGCTCCTACAATGAGCAGTACTTC.

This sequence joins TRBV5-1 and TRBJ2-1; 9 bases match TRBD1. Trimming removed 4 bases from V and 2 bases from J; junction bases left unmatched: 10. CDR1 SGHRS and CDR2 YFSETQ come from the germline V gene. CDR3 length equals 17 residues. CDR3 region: CASSLRARDRAYNEQFF. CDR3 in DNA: TGCGCCAGCAGCCTGCGAGCTCGGGACAGGGCCTACAATGAGCAGTTCTTC.